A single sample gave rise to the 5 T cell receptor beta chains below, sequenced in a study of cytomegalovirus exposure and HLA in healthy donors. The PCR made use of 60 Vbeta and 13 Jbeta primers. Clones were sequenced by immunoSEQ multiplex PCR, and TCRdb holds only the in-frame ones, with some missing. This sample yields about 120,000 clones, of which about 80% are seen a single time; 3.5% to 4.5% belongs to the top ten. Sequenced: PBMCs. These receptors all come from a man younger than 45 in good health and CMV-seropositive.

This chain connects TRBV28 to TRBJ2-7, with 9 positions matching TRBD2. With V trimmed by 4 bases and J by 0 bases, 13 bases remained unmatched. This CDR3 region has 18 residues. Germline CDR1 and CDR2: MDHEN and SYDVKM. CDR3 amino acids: CASSWGLRLADSSYEQYF. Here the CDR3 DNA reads TGTGCCAGCAGTTGGGGTTTGAGACTAGCGGATAGCTCCTACGAGCAGTACTTC.

The CDR3 region is CASSNRDSSYEQYF. The CDR3 DNA is TGTGCCAGCAGCAACCGGGACAGCTCCTACGAGCAGTACTTC. The chain combines TRBV5-6 with TRBJ2-7; TRBD1 matches at 7 bases. The J segment lost 0 bases and the V segment lost 4 bases, leaving 4 bases of the junction unmatched. Per the germline V gene, CDR1 is SGHDT and CDR2 is YYEEEE. The CDR3 sequence is 14 residues long.

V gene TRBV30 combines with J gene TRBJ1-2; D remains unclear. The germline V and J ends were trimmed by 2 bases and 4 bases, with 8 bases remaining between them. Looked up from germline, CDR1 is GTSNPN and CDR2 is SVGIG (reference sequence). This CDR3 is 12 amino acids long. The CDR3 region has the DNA TGTGCCTGGAGTAATGGAGGCTATGGCTACACCTTC. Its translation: CAWSNGGYGYTF.

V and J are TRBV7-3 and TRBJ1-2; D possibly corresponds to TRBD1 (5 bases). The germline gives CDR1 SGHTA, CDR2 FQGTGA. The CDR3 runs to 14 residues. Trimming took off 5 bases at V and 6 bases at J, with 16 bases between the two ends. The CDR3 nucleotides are TGTGCCAGCAGCCCAACTCAGGGCCCTAATGGCTACACCTTC. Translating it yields CASSPTQGPNGYTF.

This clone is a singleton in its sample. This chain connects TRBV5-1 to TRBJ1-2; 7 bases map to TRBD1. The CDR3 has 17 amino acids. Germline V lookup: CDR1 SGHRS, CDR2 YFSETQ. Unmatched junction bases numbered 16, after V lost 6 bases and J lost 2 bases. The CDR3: CASKNGQEQKGNYGYTF. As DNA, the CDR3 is TGCGCCAGCAAGAACGGACAGGAGCAAAAAGGAAACTATGGCTACACCTTC.